This T cell receptor (beta chain) derives from a study of CD8 T cells in Susac syndrome. The authors negatively isolated CD8+ and CD4+ T cells and FACS-enriched TEMRA cells. Germline V CDR1 and CDR2: DFQATT, SNEGSKA (reference sequence). After removal of 3 bases from V and 2 bases from J, the junction contained 5 bases not matched to a gene. This CDR3 region has 14 residues. Reverse transcription used about 0.45 to 1 ug RNA and random hexamers. An immunoSEQ multiplex PCR amplified TCR beta CDR3 over 54 Vbeta and 13 Jbeta. MiXCR was run by TCRdb on the immunoSEQ multiplex PCR reads, yielding one entry per CDR3 protein. The table has under 200,000 distinct CDR3 sequences, roughly 92% seen once.

The rearrangement uses TRBV20-1 and TRBJ2-5, with 8 bases matching TRBD2. Sequenced input: CD4+ T cells from PBMCs. This TCR was sampled from a human donor with Susac syndrome. CDR3 DNA sequence: TGCAGTGCTAGGCGGGGGGATCTACAAGAGACCCAGTACTTC. This translates into CSARRGDLQETQYF.